Listed here is a single T cell receptor (beta chain). These data come from a study of control samples from healthy donors and cancer patients. The junction had 14 bases not matched to a gene; V was cut back by 3 bases and J by 5 bases. This CDR3 region has 18 residues. Germline CDR1 LGHDT, CDR2 YNNKEL (reference sequence). Assay: immunoSEQ multiplex PCR; the TCRdb copy retains only in-frame clones and omits some. The table shows roughly 120,000 clones, with roughly 90% occurring only once. The chain has TRBV3-1 (or the pseudogene TRBV3-2) and TRBJ1-1; TRBD1 matches 11 bases. What was sequenced was blood. This sequence originates from a man in his fifties in good health. The CDR3 coding sequence is TGTGCCAGCAGCCAGTCGGACAGGGGGCGCGGGGTAAGAACTGAAGCTTTCTTT. Encoded protein: CASSQSDRGRGVRTEAFF.